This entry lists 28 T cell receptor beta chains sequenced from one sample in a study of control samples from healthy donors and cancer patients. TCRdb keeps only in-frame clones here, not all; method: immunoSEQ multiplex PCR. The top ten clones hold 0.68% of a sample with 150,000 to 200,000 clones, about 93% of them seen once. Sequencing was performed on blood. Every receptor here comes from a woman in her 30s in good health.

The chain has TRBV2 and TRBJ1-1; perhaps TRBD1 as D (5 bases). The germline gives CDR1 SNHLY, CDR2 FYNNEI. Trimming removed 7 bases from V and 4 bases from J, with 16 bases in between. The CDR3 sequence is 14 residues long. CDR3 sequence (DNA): TGTGCCAGCAAAGAGAGGGGAGTTAGCACTGAAGCTTTCTTT. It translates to CASKERGVSTEAFF.

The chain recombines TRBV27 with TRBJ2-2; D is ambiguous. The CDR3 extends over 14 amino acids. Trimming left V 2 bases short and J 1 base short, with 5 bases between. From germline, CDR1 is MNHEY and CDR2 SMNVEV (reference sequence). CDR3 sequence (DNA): TGTGCCAGCAGTTTAAGGCGGAACACCGGGGAGCTGTTTTTT. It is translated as CASSLRRNTGELFF.

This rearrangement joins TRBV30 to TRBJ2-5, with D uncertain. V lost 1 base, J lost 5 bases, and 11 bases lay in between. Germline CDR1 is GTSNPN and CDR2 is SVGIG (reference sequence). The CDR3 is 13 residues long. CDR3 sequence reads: CAWSGGFVETQYF. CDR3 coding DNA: TGTGCCTGGAGTGGGGGTTTTGTGGAGACCCAGTACTTC.

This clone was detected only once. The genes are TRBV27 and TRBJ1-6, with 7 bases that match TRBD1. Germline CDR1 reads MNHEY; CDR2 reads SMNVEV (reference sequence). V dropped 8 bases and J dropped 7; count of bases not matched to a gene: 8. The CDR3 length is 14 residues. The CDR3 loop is CASARGGANSPLHF. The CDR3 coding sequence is TGTGCCAGCGCCAGGGGGGGGGCCAATTCACCCCTCCACTTT.

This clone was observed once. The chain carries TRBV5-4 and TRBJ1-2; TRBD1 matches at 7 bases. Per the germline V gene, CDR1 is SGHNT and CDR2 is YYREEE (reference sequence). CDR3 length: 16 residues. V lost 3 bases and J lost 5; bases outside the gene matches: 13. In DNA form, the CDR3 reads TGTGCCAGCAGCTGGGCCTGGGACAGATTTGGTTATGGCTACACCTTC. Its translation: CASSWAWDRFGYGYTF.

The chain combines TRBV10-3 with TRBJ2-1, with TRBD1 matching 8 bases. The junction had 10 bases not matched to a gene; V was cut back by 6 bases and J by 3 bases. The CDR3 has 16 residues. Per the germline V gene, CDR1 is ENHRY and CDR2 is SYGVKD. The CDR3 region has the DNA TGTGCCATCAGCCCCAATCCCGGACAGGGCTACAATGAGCAGTTCTTC. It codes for CAISPNPGQGYNEQFF.

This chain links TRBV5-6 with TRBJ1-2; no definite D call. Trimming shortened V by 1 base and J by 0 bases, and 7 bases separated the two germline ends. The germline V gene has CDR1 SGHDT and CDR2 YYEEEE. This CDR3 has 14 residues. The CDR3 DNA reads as TGTGCCAGCAGCTTGATAGGGACTAACTATGGCTACACCTTC. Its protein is CASSLIGTNYGYTF.

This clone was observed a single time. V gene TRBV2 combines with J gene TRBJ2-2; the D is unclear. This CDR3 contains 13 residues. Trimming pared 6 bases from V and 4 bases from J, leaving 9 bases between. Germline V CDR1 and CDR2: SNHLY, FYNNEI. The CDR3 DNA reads TGTGCCAGCAGCCCGCAAGCCACCGGGGAGCTGTTTTTT. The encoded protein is CASSPQATGELFF.

The CDR3 sequence is CASSSGGWNEQFF. CDR3 DNA: TGCGCCAGCAGTTCGGGAGGCTGGAATGAGCAGTTCTTC. The gene calls are TRBV5-1 and TRBJ2-1; 7 bases agree with TRBD2. Germline CDR1 is SGHRS and CDR2 is YFSETQ. The ends lost 5 bases at V and 7 bases at J; junction bases unmatched: 6. This CDR3 is 13 amino acids long.

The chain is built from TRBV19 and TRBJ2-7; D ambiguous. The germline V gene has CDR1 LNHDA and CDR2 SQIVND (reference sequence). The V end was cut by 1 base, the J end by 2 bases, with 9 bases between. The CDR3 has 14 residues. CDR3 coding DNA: TGTGCCAGTAGTATAGCTTGGCCGGCCTACGAGCAGTACTTC. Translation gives CASSIAWPAYEQYF. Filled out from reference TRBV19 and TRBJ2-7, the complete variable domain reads DGGITQSPKYLFRKEGQNVTLSCEQNLNHDAMYWYRQDPGQGLRLIYYSQIVNDFQKGDIAEGYSVSREKKESFPLTVTSAQKNPTAFYLCASSIAWPAYEQYFGPGTRLTVT.

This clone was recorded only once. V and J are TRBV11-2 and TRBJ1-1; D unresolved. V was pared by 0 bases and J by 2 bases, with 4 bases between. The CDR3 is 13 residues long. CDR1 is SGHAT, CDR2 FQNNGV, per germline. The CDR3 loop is CASSLDGNTEAFF. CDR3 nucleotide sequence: TGTGCCAGCAGCTTAGACGGTAACACTGAAGCTTTCTTT.

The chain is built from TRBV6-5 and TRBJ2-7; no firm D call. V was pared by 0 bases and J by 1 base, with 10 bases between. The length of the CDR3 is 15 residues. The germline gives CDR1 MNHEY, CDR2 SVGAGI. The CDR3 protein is CASSYSIGRSYEQYF. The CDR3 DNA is TGTGCCAGCAGTTACTCGATAGGCAGATCCTACGAGCAGTACTTC.

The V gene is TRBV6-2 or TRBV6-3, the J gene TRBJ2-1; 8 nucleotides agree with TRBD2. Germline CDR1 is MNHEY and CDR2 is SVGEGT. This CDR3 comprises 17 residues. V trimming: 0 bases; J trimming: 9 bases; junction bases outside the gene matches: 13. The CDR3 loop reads CASSYSIPGSGMFEQFF. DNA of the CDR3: TGTGCCAGCAGTTACTCCATACCGGGTAGCGGGATGTTTGAGCAGTTCTTC.

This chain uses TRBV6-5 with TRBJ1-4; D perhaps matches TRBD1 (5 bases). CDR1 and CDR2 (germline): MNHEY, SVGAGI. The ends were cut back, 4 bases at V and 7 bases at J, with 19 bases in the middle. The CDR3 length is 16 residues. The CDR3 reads CASSSTAMGLIEKLFF. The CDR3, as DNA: TGTGCCAGCAGTTCAACCGCGATGGGGCTTATTGAAAAACTGTTTTTT.

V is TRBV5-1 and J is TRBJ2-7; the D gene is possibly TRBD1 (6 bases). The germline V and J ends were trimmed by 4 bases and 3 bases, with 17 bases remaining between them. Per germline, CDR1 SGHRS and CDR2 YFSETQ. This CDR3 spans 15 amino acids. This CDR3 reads CASSGQGNTYYEQYF. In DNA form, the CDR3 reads TGCGCCAGCAGCGGGCAGGGGAACACCTACTACGAGCAGTACTTC.

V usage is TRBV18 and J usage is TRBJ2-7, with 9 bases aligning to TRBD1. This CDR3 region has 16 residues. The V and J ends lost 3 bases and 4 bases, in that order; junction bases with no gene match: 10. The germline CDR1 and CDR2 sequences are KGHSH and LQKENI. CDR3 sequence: CASSPSTRDRVYEQYF. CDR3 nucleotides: TGTGCCAGCTCACCCTCAACTAGGGACAGGGTATACGAGCAGTACTTC.

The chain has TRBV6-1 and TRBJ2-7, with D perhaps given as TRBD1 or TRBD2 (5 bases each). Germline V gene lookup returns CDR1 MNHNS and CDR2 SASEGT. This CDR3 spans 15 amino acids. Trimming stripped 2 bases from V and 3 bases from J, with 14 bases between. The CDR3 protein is CASSEIEGSIYEQYF. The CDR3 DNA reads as TGTGCCAGCAGTGAAATCGAGGGGAGTATCTACGAGCAGTACTTC.

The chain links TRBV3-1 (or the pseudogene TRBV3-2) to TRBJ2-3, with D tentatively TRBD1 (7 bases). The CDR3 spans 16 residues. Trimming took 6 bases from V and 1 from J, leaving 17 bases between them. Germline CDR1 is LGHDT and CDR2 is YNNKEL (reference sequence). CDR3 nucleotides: TGTGCCAGCAGACCCAGGGGGGCTCAGCGCACAGATACGCAGTATTTT. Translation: CASRPRGAQRTDTQYF.

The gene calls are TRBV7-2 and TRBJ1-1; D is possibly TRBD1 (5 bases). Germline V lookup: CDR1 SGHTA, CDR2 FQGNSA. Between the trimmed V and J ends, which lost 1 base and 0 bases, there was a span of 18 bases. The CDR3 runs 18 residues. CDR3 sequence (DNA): TGTGCCAGCAGCTTAGGGTTGGTCCAGGGACCAATGAACACTGAAGCTTTCTTT. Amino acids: CASSLGLVQGPMNTEAFF.

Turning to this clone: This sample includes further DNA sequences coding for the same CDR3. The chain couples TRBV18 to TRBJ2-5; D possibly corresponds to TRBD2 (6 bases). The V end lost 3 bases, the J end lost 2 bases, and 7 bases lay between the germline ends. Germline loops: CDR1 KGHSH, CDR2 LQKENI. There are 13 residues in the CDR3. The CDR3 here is CASSPGGQETQYF. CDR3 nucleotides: TGTGCCAGCTCACCGGGGGGTCAAGAGACCCAGTACTTC.

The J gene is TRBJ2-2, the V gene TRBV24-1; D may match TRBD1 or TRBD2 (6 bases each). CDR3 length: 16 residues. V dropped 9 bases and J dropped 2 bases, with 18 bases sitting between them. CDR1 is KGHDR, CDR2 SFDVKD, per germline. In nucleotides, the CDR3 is TGTGCCACCGGAATCAGGGGAGGCTACAACACCGGGGAGCTGTTTTTT. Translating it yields CATGIRGGYNTGELFF.

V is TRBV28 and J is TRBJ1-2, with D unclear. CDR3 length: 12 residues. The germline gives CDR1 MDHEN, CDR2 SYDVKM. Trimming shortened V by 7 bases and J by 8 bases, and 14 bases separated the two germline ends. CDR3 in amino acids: CASTYVTRGYTF. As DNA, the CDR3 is TGTGCCAGCACCTATGTGACCCGCGGCTACACCTTC.

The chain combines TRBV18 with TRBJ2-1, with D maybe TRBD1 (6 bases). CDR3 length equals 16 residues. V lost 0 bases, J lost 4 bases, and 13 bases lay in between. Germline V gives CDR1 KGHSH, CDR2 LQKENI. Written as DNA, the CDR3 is TGTGCCAGCTCACCACCCACAGGGAATCGGTACAATGAGCAGTTCTTC. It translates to CASSPPTGNRYNEQFF.

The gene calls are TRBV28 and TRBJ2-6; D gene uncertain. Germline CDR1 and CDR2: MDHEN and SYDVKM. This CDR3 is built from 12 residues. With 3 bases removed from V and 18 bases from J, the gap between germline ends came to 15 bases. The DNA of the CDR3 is TGTGCCAGCAGTTTCATATCCGGTAGAACGACTTTC. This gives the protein CASSFISGRTTF.

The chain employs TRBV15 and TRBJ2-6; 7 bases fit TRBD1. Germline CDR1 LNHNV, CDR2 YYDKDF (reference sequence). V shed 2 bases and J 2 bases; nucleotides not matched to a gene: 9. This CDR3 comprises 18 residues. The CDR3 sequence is CATSRYTTGDPGANVLTF. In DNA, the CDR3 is TGTGCCACCAGCAGATACACTACAGGGGACCCTGGGGCCAACGTCCTGACTTTC.

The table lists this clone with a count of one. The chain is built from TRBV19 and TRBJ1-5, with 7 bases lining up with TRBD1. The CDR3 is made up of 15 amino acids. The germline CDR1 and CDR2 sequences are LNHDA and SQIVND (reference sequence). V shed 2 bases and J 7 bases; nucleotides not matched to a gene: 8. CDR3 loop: CASSISPGGGQPQHF. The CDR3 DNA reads TGTGCCAGTAGTATATCTCCAGGGGGGGGACAGCCCCAGCATTTT.

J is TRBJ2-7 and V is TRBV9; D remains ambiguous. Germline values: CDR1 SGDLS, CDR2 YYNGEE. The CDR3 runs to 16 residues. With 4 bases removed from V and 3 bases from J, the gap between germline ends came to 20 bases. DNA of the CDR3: TGTGCCAGCAGCCCCCATCTAATAGGAAGAAGCTACGAGCAGTACTTC. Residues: CASSPHLIGRSYEQYF.

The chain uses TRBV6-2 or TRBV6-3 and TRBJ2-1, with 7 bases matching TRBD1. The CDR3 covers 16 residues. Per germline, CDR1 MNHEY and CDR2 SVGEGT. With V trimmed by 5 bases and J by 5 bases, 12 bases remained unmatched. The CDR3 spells CASSPGQEPAHNEQFF. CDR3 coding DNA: TGTGCCAGCAGTCCAGGACAGGAGCCGGCTCACAATGAGCAGTTCTTC.